This entry describes one TCR beta chain. Its antigen is not known. It was with 60 Vbeta and 13 Jbeta primers that the PCR ran. Clones were sequenced by immunoSEQ multiplex PCR, and TCRdb holds only the in-frame ones, with some missing. The data hold roughly 150,000 clones, with roughly 9.4% observed a single time. The source of the sample is a study of cytomegalovirus exposure and HLA in healthy donors. Study-level points and caveats: Versus the roughly 670-donor mean, an Asian-associated ancestry cluster reportedly showed fewer N-insertions in a later analysis.

Healthy people donating bone marrow made up the donors. This CDR3 is 15 amino acids long. Germline values: CDR1 MNHNS, CDR2 SASEGT. The V end was cut by 6 bases, the J end by 3 bases, with 18 bases between. The clonotype was recovered from a male donor in good health and CMV-seronegative. The sequenced sample was PBMCs. The gene calls are TRBV6-1 and TRBJ2-7; D gene ambiguous. CDR3 residues: CASSQPTRMIYEQYF. The CDR3 DNA sequence: TGTGCCAGCAGCCAACCCACGAGGATGATCTACGAGCAGTACTTC.